The source of this T cell receptor (beta chain) is a study of OX40 agonist ivuxolimab in advanced cancers. Of note for this clone: Its specificity is unknown.

Study conclusions and caveats: Average numbers of expanded clones were greater in CD8+ T cells than in CD4+.

This CDR3 has 14 amino acids. Germline CDR1 is SGHNT and CDR2 is YYREEE (reference sequence). Trimming removed 0 bases at V and 1 base at J, with 7 bases between. Here immunoSEQ multiplex PCR was the method, and the copy in TCRdb shows in-frame clones only, minus some. The sample has tens of thousands of clones; 80% to 90% are singletons. The sample consisted of CD4+ or CD8+ T cells sorted from blood, taken in a trial of the OX40 agonist ivuxolimab. The origin of this receptor is an adult with an advanced solid tumor such as melanoma, head and neck, liver or kidney cancer. This sequence joins TRBV5-4 and TRBJ2-5; the D is unclear. The CDR3 DNA reads TGTGCCAGCAGCTTGGAACCCGCCCAAGAGACCCAGTACTTC. This sequence encodes CASSLEPAQETQYF.